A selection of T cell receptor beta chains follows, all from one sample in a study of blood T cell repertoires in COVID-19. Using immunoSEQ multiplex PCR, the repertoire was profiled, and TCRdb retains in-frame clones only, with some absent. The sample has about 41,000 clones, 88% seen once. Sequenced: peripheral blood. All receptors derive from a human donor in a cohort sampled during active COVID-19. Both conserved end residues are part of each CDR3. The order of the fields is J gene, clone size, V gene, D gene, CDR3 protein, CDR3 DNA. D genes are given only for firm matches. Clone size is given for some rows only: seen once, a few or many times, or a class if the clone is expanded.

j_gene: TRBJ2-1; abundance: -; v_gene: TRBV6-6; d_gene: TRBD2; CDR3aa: CASSRTSGYNEQFF; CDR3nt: TGTGCCAGCAGCCGGACTAGCGGCTACAATGAGCAGTTCTTC
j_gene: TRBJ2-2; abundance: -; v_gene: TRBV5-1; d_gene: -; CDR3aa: CASSLATGHPSDTGELFF; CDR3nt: TGCGCCAGCAGCTTGGCCACGGGACACCCATCGGACACCGGGGAGCTGTTTTTT
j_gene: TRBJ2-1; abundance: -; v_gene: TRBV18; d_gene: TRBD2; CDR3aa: CASSPVAGGPGNEQFF; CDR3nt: TGTGCCAGCTCACCAGTCGCGGGAGGGCCCGGAAATGAGCAGTTCTTC
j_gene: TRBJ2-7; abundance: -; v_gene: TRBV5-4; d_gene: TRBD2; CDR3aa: CASHPGLAGASEQYF; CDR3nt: TGTGCCAGCCACCCCGGACTAGCGGGAGCAAGCGAGCAGTACTTC
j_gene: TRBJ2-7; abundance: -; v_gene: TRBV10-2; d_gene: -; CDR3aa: CASSELKAGKTYEQYF; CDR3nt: TGCGCCAGCAGTGAGCTTAAGGCAGGGAAGACCTACGAGCAGTACTTC
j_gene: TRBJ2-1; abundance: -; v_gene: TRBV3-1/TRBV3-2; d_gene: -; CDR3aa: CASSPEVRNEQFF; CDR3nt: TGTGCCAGCAGCCCTGAGGTAAGGAATGAGCAGTTCTTC
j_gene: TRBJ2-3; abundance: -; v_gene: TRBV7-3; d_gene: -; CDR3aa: CASSLGVSDTQYF; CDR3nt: TGTGCCAGCAGCTTGGGAGTATCAGATACGCAGTATTTT
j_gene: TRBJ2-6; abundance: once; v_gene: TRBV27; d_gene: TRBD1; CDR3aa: CASRSQGTGANVLTF; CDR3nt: TGTGCCAGCAGGTCACAGGGGACGGGGGCCAACGTCCTGACTTTC
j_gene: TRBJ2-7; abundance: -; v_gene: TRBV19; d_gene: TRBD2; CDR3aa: CASRAGTSGNRYEQYF; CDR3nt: TGTGCCAGTAGAGCCGGGACTAGCGGGAACCGCTACGAGCAGTACTTC
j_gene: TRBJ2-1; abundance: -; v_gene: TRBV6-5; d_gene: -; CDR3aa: CASSYSHGSSYNEQFF; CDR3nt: TGTGCCAGCAGTTACTCCCACGGGAGCTCCTACAATGAGCAGTTCTTC
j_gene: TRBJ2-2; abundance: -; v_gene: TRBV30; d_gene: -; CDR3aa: CAWSVGDTGELFF; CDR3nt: TGTGCCTGGAGTGTAGGGGACACCGGGGAGCTGTTTTTT
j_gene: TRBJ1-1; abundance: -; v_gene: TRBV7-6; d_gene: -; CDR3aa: CASSLKAASGARQAFF; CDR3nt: TGTGCCAGCAGCTTAAAGGCCGCGTCAGGGGCTCGGCAAGCTTTCTTT
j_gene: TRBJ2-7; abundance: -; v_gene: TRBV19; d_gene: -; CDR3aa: CASTAAGGWGAYEQYF; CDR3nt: TGTGCCAGTACGGCGGCAGGGGGATGGGGGGCCTACGAGCAGTACTTC
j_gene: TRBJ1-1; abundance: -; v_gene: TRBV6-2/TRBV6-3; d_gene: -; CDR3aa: CASSYGDYGNTEAFF; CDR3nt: TGTGCCAGCAGTTACGGGGACTACGGGAACACTGAAGCTTTCTTT
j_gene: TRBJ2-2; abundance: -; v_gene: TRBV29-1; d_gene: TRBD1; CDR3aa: CSVEGGDRGIIGELFF; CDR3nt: TGCAGCGTTGAAGGGGGAGACAGGGGGATTATCGGGGAGCTGTTTTTT